What follows are 9 T cell receptor beta chains derived from one specimen sequenced in a study of cytomegalovirus exposure and HLA in healthy donors. PCR employed 60 Vbeta and 13 Jbeta primers. Assay: immunoSEQ multiplex PCR; the TCRdb copy retains only in-frame clones and omits some. The table shows around 200,000 clones, with 84% occurring only once. The sequencing input was PBMCs. Receptor source: a girl aged 2 to 10 in good health and CMV-seropositive.

V is TRBV30 and J is TRBJ2-7; 9 positions agree with TRBD1. V trimming: 6 bases; J trimming: 3 bases; junction bases outside the gene matches: 12. The CDR3 contains 15 residues. Germline lookup yields CDR1 GTSNPN and CDR2 SVGIG (reference sequence). The chain's CDR3 is CACQTGTGLIYEQYF. The CDR3 DNA reads TGTGCCTGTCAAACCGGGACAGGGCTTATCTACGAGCAGTACTTC. Full variable domain (remainder filled in from reference TRBV30 and TRBJ2-7): SQTIHQWPATLVQPVGSPLSLECTVEGTSNPNLYWYRQAAGRGLQLLFYSVGIGQISSEVPQNLSASRPQDRQFILSSKKLLLSDSGFYLCACQTGTGLIYEQYFGPGTRLTVT.

CDR3 sequence: CASSEEFSANEKLFF. The CDR3 nucleotides are TGTGCCAGCAGTGAGGAGTTTTCCGCTAATGAAAAACTGTTTTTT. The chain couples TRBV2 to TRBJ1-4; D uncertain. With 3 bases removed from V and 3 bases from J, the gap between germline ends came to 11 bases. The V gene's germline CDR1 is SNHLY and CDR2 FYNNEI. The CDR3 extends over 15 amino acids.

The CDR3 spells CASSVGAENNEQFF. The CDR3 nucleotides are TGTGCCAGCAGCGTAGGGGCCGAGAACAATGAGCAGTTCTTC. The J gene is TRBJ2-1, the V gene TRBV9, with D unresolved. V was trimmed by 0 bases and J by 5 bases, leaving 9 bases between them. The CDR3 length is 14 residues. Germline CDR1 reads SGDLS; CDR2 reads YYNGEE.

This chain links TRBV6-1 with TRBJ2-3; D unclear. V lost 4 bases and J lost 9, with 11 bases in between. The CDR3 has 12 amino acids. CDR1 MNHNS and CDR2 SASEGT come from the germline V gene. This CDR3 reads CASSVETATQYF. CDR3 nucleotides: TGTGCCAGCAGTGTAGAGACTGCGACGCAGTATTTT.

This CDR3 reads CASSWTPINEQFF. For the CDR3, the DNA is TGTGCCAGCTCGTGGACTCCCATCAATGAGCAGTTCTTC. This sequence joins TRBV2 and TRBJ2-1; tentative D call: TRBD2 (5 bases). This CDR3 is 13 amino acids long. Looked up from germline, CDR1 is SNHLY and CDR2 is FYNNEI. V lost 8 bases and J lost 6, with 14 bases in between.

V gene TRBV5-4 combines with J gene TRBJ2-1; the match to TRBD2 covers 7 bases. V was pared by 0 bases and J by 1 base, with 7 bases of the junction left unmatched. The CDR3 runs to 17 residues. Germline V gene sequence: CDR1 SGHNT, CDR2 YYREEE (reference sequence). The CDR3 loop is CASSLGTGRESYNEQFF. The CDR3 nucleotides read TGTGCCAGCAGCTTGGGGACTGGGCGGGAGTCCTACAATGAGCAGTTCTTC. Complete variable domain (other parts from reference TRBV5-4 and TRBJ2-1): ETGVTQSPTHLIKTRGQQVTLRCSSQSGHNTVSWYQQALGQGPQFIFQYYREEENGRGNFPPRFSGLQFPNYSSELNVNALELDDSALYLCASSLGTGRESYNEQFFGPGTRLTVL.

V gene TRBV29-1 combines with J gene TRBJ1-1; D ambiguous. CDR3 size: 13 residues. CDR1 is SQVTM and CDR2 is ANQGSEA in the germline V gene. Deletions cut 2 bases from V and 10 bases from J, with 17 bases between. CDR3 loop: CSVETLAGRPAFF. CDR3 in DNA: TGCAGCGTTGAAACCCTCGCTGGCCGTCCAGCTTTCTTT.

J is TRBJ1-5 and V is TRBV7-2, with 9 bases lining up with TRBD1. The germline gives CDR1 SGHTA, CDR2 FQGNSA. CDR3 size: 14 residues. J lost 7 bases, V lost 5 bases, and 6 bases had no gene match. Here the CDR3 DNA reads TGTGCCAGCAGCCCGGACAGGGGCCCCCAGCCCCAGCATTTT. Translated, it gives CASSPDRGPQPQHF.

This sequence joins TRBV11-1 and TRBJ2-7; D might be TRBD2 (7 bases). Looked up from germline, CDR1 is SGHAT and CDR2 is FQDESV (reference sequence). The CDR3 covers 17 residues. Trimming left V 5 bases short and J 5 bases short, with 25 bases between. The CDR3 DNA reads as TGTGCCAGCAGCCCTCGACTAATCGGGGGGCTGAGGGACGAGCAGTACTTC. Its protein product is CASSPRLIGGLRDEQYF.